The 18 T cell receptor beta chains presented below share a single source sample, sequenced in a study of identifying expanded T cells in peripheral blood. The repertoire was sequenced with immunoSEQ multiplex PCR; TCRdb's copy has only in-frame clones and lacks some. The data contain about 130,000 clones, about 88% of them singletons. The sample comprised blood. The receptor source for this set is a person aged 18 to 70 in good health.

The sample holds a few counts of this clone. J is TRBJ1-3 and V is TRBV18; a weak D match, TRBD1 (5 bases). V was clipped by 6 bases and J by 0 bases, with 12 bases between them. CDR3 length: 15 amino acids. Germline CDR1 is KGHSH and CDR2 is LQKENI. As DNA, the CDR3 is TGTGCCAGCTCGGGACGGTATCTCTCTGGAAACACCATATATTTT. This codes for CASSGRYLSGNTIYF.

This clone showed up just once. The J gene is TRBJ2-7, the V gene TRBV7-2; TRBD2 aligns across 7 bases. J gave up 3 bases and V 6 bases, and 11 bases lay outside the gene matches. Germline V gives CDR1 SGHTA, CDR2 FQGNSA. The CDR3 is made up of 15 amino acids. CDR3 bases: TGTGCCAGCAGGGTTGGGAGCACTAGCGTCTACGAGCAGTACTTC. The encoded protein is CASRVGSTSVYEQYF.

The CDR3 protein is CASRRTGDRNTIYF. CDR3 DNA sequence: TGTGCCAGCAGGCGGACAGGGGATCGAAACACCATATATTTT. J is TRBJ1-3 and V is TRBV7-2; 9 positions agree with TRBD1. The CDR3 totals 14 residues. In germline, CDR1 is SGHTA, CDR2 FQGNSA. With 6 bases clipped from V and 5 bases from J, the junction kept 5 bases outside the gene matches.

The chain employs TRBV19 and TRBJ1-5; D gene ambiguous. Germline CDR1 reads LNHDA; CDR2 reads SQIVND (reference sequence). V was trimmed by 3 bases and J by 0 bases, leaving 9 bases between them. The CDR3 has 15 amino acids. CDR3 sequence: CASSMSGDSNQPQHF. Written as DNA, the CDR3 is TGTGCCAGTAGTATGTCCGGGGATAGCAATCAGCCCCAGCATTTT.

The CDR3 region is CASSLGDRPQFF. The CDR3, as DNA: TGTGCCAGCAGTTTGGGAGATCGTCCGCAGTTCTTC. This chain joins TRBV28 and TRBJ2-1, with D possibly matching TRBD2 (5 bases). The CDR3 covers 12 residues. Germline V CDR1 and CDR2: MDHEN, SYDVKM. Trimming pared 3 bases from V and 12 bases from J, leaving 12 bases between.

The V and J genes are TRBV7-9 and TRBJ2-5; 11 positions match TRBD1. Losses at the gene ends were 5 bases for V and 7 bases for J; bases not matched to a gene: 6. The CDR3 has 14 amino acids. The germline V gene encodes CDR1 SEHNR and CDR2 FQNEAQ (reference sequence). CDR3 loop: CASSQGQGVMTQYF. CDR3 DNA sequence: TGTGCCAGCAGCCAGGGACAGGGGGTAATGACCCAGTACTTC. The variable domain in full, with the rest retrieved from reference TRBV7-9 and TRBJ2-5, is DTGVSQNPRHKITKRGQNVTFRCDPISEHNRLYWYRQTLGQGPEFLTYFQNEAQLEKSRLLSDRFSAERPKGSFSTLEIQRTEQGDSAMYLCASSQGQGVMTQYFGPGTRLLVL.

This clone has only one observation. The chain joins TRBV7-2 to TRBJ1-1; the D is unclear. Per germline, CDR1 SGHTA and CDR2 FQGNSA. Deletions cut 1 base from V and 4 bases from J, with 7 bases between. This CDR3 comprises 13 residues. CDR3 region: CASSLGSPTEAFF. CDR3 sequence (DNA): TGTGCCAGCAGCTTAGGCAGTCCCACTGAAGCTTTCTTT.

V gene TRBV2 combines with J gene TRBJ2-7; the D is unclear. The CDR3 extends over 14 amino acids. Per the germline V gene, CDR1 is SNHLY and CDR2 is FYNNEI. V gave up 3 bases and J gave up 3 bases, with 12 bases separating them. The CDR3, as DNA: TGTGCCAGCAGTGAGAGACCGAATCACTACGAGCAGTACTTC. This encodes CASSERPNHYEQYF. Full variable domain (missing parts from reference TRBV2 and TRBJ2-7): EPEVTQTPSHQVTQMGQEVILRCVPISNHLYFYWYRQILGQKVEFLVSFYNNEISEKSEIFDDQFSVERPDGSNFTLKIRSTKLEDSAMYFCASSERPNHYEQYFGPGTRLTVT.

This chain joins TRBV18 and TRBJ1-5, with 7 bases lining up with TRBD1. Per germline, CDR1 KGHSH and CDR2 LQKENI. V lost 10 bases, J lost 2 bases, and 5 bases stayed unmatched. The CDR3 runs 13 residues. CDR3 bases: TGTGCCACCGGGACAGATCGCAATCAGCCCCAGCATTTT. The encoded protein is CATGTDRNQPQHF. Together with reference TRBV18 and TRBJ1-5, the CDR3 gives the full variable domain: NAGVMQNPRHLVRRRGQEARLRCSPMKGHSHVYWYRQLPEEGLKFMVYLQKENIIDESGMPKERFSAEFPKEGPSILRIQQVVRGDSAAYFCATGTDRNQPQHFGDGTRLSIL.

The chain joins TRBV6-6 to TRBJ1-1, with TRBD1 matching over 8 bases. This CDR3 comprises 15 residues. The germline CDR1 and CDR2 sequences are MNHNY and SVGAGI (reference sequence). Germline trimming cut 6 bases from V and 4 bases from J; bases unmatched to any gene: 10. DNA for the CDR3: TGTGCCAGCAGAGGCACGACAGGGGCCGTCACTGAAGCTTTCTTT. As protein: CASRGTTGAVTEAFF.

This clone came up once. The V call is TRBV5-1, the J call TRBJ1-4; 12 nucleotides match TRBD1. The CDR3 consists of 15 residues. Losses at the gene ends were 4 bases for V and 8 bases for J; bases not matched to a gene: 6. Germline assignment: CDR1 SGHRS and CDR2 YFSETQ. CDR3 nucleotide sequence: TGCGCCAGCAGCCAAGGGACAGGGGGCGGAGAAAAACTGTTTTTT. It encodes CASSQGTGGGEKLFF.

J is TRBJ2-7 and V is TRBV6-5; 7 bases align to TRBD2. Germline values: CDR1 MNHEY, CDR2 SVGAGI. This CDR3 is built from 14 residues. Losses at the gene ends were 2 bases for V and 2 bases for J; bases not matched to a gene: 3. In DNA, the CDR3 is TGTGCCAGCAGTTACCGGGGGGTGACCTACGAGCAGTACTTC. It yields the protein CASSYRGVTYEQYF.

The chain is built from TRBV15 and TRBJ2-5; 12 bases are a match to TRBD1. This CDR3 contains 18 residues. CDR1 and CDR2 from the germline V gene are LNHNV and YYDKDF (reference sequence). V gave up 0 bases and J gave up 0 bases; unmatched junction bases: 5. The CDR3 DNA reads TGTGCCACCAGCAGAGATAGGGGACAGGGGGCGGACCAAGAGACCCAGTACTTC. Amino acids: CATSRDRGQGADQETQYF.

V and J are TRBV18 and TRBJ1-1, with a weak D call TRBD1 (6 bases). Trimming cost V 3 bases and J 3 bases, with 32 bases left between them. Looked up from germline, CDR1 is KGHSH and CDR2 is LQKENI. The CDR3 contains 21 residues. This chain's CDR3 is CASSPNLQGIGGENEDTEAFF. CDR3 bases: TGTGCCAGCTCACCTAATTTACAGGGAATCGGAGGAGAAAATGAGGACACTGAAGCTTTCTTT.

The chain employs TRBV6-5 and TRBJ1-5; no definite D call. The germline CDR1 and CDR2 sequences are MNHEY and SVGAGI. CDR3 length equals 16 residues. V was cut by 0 bases and J by 2 bases, with 11 bases left in between. The CDR3 loop is CASSYSRPRGNQPQHF. The CDR3 DNA reads TGTGCCAGCAGTTACTCAAGACCGCGCGGCAATCAGCCCCAGCATTTT.

V usage is TRBV5-1 and J usage is TRBJ2-3; no firm D call. In germline, CDR1 is SGHRS, CDR2 YFSETQ. The germline V and J ends were trimmed by 5 bases and 3 bases, with 7 bases remaining between them. The CDR3 runs to 12 residues. The CDR3 is CASSYSTDTQYF. The CDR3 DNA is TGCGCCAGCAGTTATAGTACAGATACGCAGTATTTT.

This clone was observed once. The genes are TRBV28 and TRBJ2-3; tentatively, D is TRBD1 or TRBD2 (6 bases each). Germline-derived CDR1 and CDR2 are MDHEN and SYDVKM. The ends were cut back, 8 bases at V and 2 bases at J, with 14 bases in the middle. The CDR3 is 14 amino acids. CDR3 bases: TGTGCCAGCCTCCTTCGGGGGCACACAGATACGCAGTATTTT. Its translation is CASLLRGHTDTQYF. Full variable domain (missing parts from reference TRBV28 and TRBJ2-3): DVKVTQSSRYLVKRTGEKVFLECVQDMDHENMFWYRQDPGLGLRLIYFSYDVKMKEKGDIPEGYSVSREKKERFSLILESASTNQTSMYLCASLLRGHTDTQYFGPGTRLTVL.

The rearrangement joins TRBV7-9 to TRBJ2-7; 8 nucleotides match TRBD2. With 7 bases clipped from V and 6 bases from J, the junction kept 11 bases outside the gene matches. This CDR3 spans 14 amino acids. CDR1 is SEHNR and CDR2 is FQNEAQ in the germline V gene (reference sequence). Here the CDR3 reads CASIGGAGAGEQYF. The DNA of the CDR3 is TGTGCCAGCATCGGCGGAGCGGGAGCTGGCGAGCAGTACTTC. Based on the CDR3 plus reference TRBV7-9 and TRBJ2-7, the full variable domain is DTGVSQNPRHKITKRGQNVTFRCDPISEHNRLYWYRQTLGQGPEFLTYFQNEAQLEKSRLLSDRFSAERPKGSFSTLEIQRTEQGDSAMYLCASIGGAGAGEQYFGPGTRLTVT.